This T cell receptor beta chain was sequenced during a study of blood T cells in healthy people across ages. V trimming: 1 base; J trimming: 3 bases; junction bases outside the gene matches: 9. Germline V CDR1 and CDR2: DFQATT, SNEGSKA (reference sequence). This CDR3 is built from 17 residues. This clonotype was observed a single time. This sequence may be a read error, since a much larger clone differs from it by one base. Then a second PCR, running about 6 to 11 cycles, was carried out with a sample-barcoded 5' primer and a J-beta primer mix. CDR3-containing paired-end reads numbered at least 3 million in each sample. TCRdb itself ran the 5' RACE reads through MiXCR, one entry per CDR3 protein. The top ten clones hold around 8% of a sample with some 1.4 million distinct CDR3 sequences, 42% of them seen once.

Sequences were obtained from blood. This sequence originates from a young woman in good health. V gene TRBV20-1 combines with J gene TRBJ2-4, with TRBD2 identical over 10 bases. The chain's CDR3 is CSARGLAGAVVKNIQYF. The CDR3 DNA is TGCAGTGCTAGAGGCCTAGCGGGGGCCGTAGTCAAAAACATTCAGTACTTC.